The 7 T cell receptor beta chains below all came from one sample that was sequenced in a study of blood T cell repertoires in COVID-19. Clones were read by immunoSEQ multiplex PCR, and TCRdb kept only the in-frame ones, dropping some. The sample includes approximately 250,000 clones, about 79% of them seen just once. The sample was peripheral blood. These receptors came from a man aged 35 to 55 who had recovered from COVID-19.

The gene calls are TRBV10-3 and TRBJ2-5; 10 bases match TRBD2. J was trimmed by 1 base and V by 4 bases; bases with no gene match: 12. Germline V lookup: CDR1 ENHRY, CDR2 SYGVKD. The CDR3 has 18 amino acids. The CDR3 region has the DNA TGTGCCATCAGTGGGGGGGTCGGGACTAGCGAGACCCAAGAGACCCAGTACTTC. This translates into CAISGGVGTSETQETQYF.

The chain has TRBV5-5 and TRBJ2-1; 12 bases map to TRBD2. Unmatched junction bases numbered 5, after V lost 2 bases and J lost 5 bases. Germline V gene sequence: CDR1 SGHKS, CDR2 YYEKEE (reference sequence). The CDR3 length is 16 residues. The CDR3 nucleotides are TGTGCCAGCAGCTTAGAGCTAGCGGGAGGGGACAATGAGCAGTTCTTC. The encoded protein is CASSLELAGGDNEQFF.

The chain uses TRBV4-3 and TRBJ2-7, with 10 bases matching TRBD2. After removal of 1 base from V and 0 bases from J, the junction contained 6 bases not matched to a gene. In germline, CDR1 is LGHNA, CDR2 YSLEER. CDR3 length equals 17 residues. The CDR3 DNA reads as TGCGCCAGCAGCCAAGGAAGGCCTAGCGGGGGCTCCTACGAGCAGTACTTC. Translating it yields CASSQGRPSGGSYEQYF.

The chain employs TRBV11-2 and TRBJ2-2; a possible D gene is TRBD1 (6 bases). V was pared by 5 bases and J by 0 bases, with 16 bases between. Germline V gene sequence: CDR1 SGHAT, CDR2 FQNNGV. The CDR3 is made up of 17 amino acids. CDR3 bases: TGTGCCAGCAGCCCCGGAAGCCAGGGGACGAACACCGGGGAGCTGTTTTTT. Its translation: CASSPGSQGTNTGELFF. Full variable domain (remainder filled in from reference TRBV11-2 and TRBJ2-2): EAGVAQSPRYKIIEKRQSVAFWCNPISGHATLYWYQQILGQGPKLLIQFQNNGVVDDSQLPKDRFSAERLKGVDSTLKIQPAKLEDSAVYLCASSPGSQGTNTGELFFGEGSRLTVL.

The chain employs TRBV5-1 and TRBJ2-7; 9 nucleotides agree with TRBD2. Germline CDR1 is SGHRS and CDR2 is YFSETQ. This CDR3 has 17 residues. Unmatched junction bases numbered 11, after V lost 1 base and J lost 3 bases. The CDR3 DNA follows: TGCGCCAGCAGCTTGCCCCGGGAGAAAGCGGGAGGCTACGAGCAGTACTTC. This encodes CASSLPREKAGGYEQYF.

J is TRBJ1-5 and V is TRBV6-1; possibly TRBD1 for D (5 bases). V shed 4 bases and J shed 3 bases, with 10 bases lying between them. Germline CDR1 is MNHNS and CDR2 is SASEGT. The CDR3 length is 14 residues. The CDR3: CASSGGHYNQPQHF. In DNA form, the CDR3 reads TGTGCCAGCAGTGGTGGACATTACAATCAGCCCCAGCATTTT.

The CDR3 loop is CASSLTGAGELFF. CDR3 bases: TGTGCCAGCAGCCTGACAGGGGCCGGGGAGCTGTTTTTT. This chain links TRBV3-1 (or the pseudogene TRBV3-2) with TRBJ2-2; 8 nucleotides match TRBD1. Trimming removed 4 bases from V and 6 bases from J; junction bases left unmatched: 1. Per the germline V gene, CDR1 is LGHDT and CDR2 is YNNKEL (reference sequence). This CDR3 comprises 13 residues.